Detailed here is one T cell receptor (beta chain). These data come from a study of blood T cell repertoires in COVID-19. Study-level information: Italy, Spain and the United States were the sources of the convalescent and acute COVID-19 samples. Nucleic acid was either cDNA or gDNA, and it came from T cells, B-cell-depleted T cells, or PBMCs.

In the original analysis: Counts of nucleated cells, estimated from reference gene primer amplification, were obtained. Assay used: immunoSEQ multiplex PCR; TCRdb lists only in-frame clones, some missing. Clone size and V and J calls were adopted from that table, with D and trimming inferred from the DNA. The data show just over 60,000 clones, over 60% seen once. A Seattle source enrolled patients during active infection and followed them longitudinally. Germline V gives CDR1 KGHSH, CDR2 LQKENI. This CDR3 has 16 residues. Trimming removed 4 bases from V and 5 bases from J; junction bases left unmatched: 10.

Sample: peripheral blood. This chain uses TRBV18 with TRBJ2-7, with 11 nucleotides matching TRBD1. The receptor was derived from a man younger than 45 with COVID-19, enrolled during active disease. The DNA for the CDR3 is TGTGCCAGCTCACGCGGACAGGGGGCGATCGGACACGAGCAGTACTTC. It encodes CASSRGQGAIGHEQYF.